The 27 T cell receptor beta chains presented below share a single source sample, sequenced in a study of beta chain features in type 1 diabetes. What was sequenced were expressed TCRB transcripts, since all of the isolated RNA had been reverse transcribed. Sequenced by immunoSEQ multiplex PCR; TCRdb stores in-frame clones only, minus some. The profile shows roughly 170,000 clones, about 13% of them singletons. Sequencing was done on a sample of central memory CD4+ T cells from blood. These TCRs come from a woman between 18 and 29 years old in good health.

With regard to this clone: Germline is not matched at one junction end, which may reflect a read error. The chain combines TRBV5-6 with TRBJ1-2, with D unclear. CDR1 and CDR2 (germline): SGHDT, YYEEEE. The CDR3 consists of 11 residues. CDR3 sequence reads: CASSLDGSRDF. As DNA, the CDR3 is TGTGCCAGCAGCTTGGATGGGAGTAGGGACTTC.

The rearrangement joins TRBV11-2 to TRBJ2-3; 7 nucleotides align to TRBD1. Per the germline V gene, CDR1 is SGHAT and CDR2 is FQNNGV. V lost 5 bases to trimming and J lost 1 base; unmatched junction nucleotides: 9. This CDR3 region has 16 residues. In DNA form, the CDR3 reads TGTGCCAGCAGCCCCTTACAGGGGTCTGGCACAGATACGCAGTATTTT. Encoded protein: CASSPLQGSGTDTQYF.

The V and J genes are TRBV6-5 and TRBJ1-1; D gene ambiguous. V lost 5 bases and J 0 bases, leaving 10 bases between the germline ends. This CDR3 comprises 14 residues. CDR1 is MNHEY and CDR2 is SVGAGI in the germline V gene. The CDR3 DNA reads TGTGCCAGCAGTCACGACACAGTGAACACTGAAGCTTTCTTT. Its protein is CASSHDTVNTEAFF.

This chain joins TRBV11-2 and TRBJ2-5; D might be TRBD2 (5 bases). Germline CDR1 SGHAT, CDR2 FQNNGV. The CDR3 consists of 15 residues. Trimming removed 5 bases from V and 4 bases from J, with 17 bases in between. CDR3 residues: CASSEGSGLLETQYF. As DNA, the CDR3 is TGTGCCAGCAGCGAAGGGTCGGGGTTGTTAGAGACCCAGTACTTC.

This clone showed up just a few times. The V call is TRBV9, the J call TRBJ1-1, with no clear D. This CDR3 contains 15 residues. The germline V gene encodes CDR1 SGDLS and CDR2 YYNGEE. The V end was cut by 0 bases, the J end by 1 base, with 10 bases between. CDR3 DNA: TGTGCCAGCAGCGTAGCTCCGGGGTCGAACACTGAAGCTTTCTTT. It codes for CASSVAPGSNTEAFF. The full variable domain, its missing parts supplied by reference TRBV9 and TRBJ1-1, is DSGVTQTPKHLITATGQRVTLRCSPRSGDLSVYWYQQSLDQGLQFLIQYYNGEERAKGNILERFSAQQFPDLHSELNLSSLELGDSALYFCASSVAPGSNTEAFFGQGTRLTVV.

The rearrangement uses TRBV28 and TRBJ1-2; possible D gene TRBD1, 6 bases. Germline CDR1 reads MDHEN; CDR2 reads SYDVKM. The V end lost 5 bases, the J end lost 3 bases, and 16 bases lay between the germline ends. The CDR3 contains 15 residues. The CDR3 here is CASSPGQLSHYGYTF. The CDR3 nucleotides are TGTGCCAGCAGTCCGGGACAACTTTCCCACTATGGCTACACCTTC.

In DNA, the CDR3 is TGTGCCAGCAATTCGGGACTAGCGGCTAGCACAGATACGCAGTATTTT. The encoded protein is CASNSGLAASTDTQYF. The gene calls are TRBV9 and TRBJ2-3; 11 nucleotides match TRBD2. With V trimmed by 6 bases and J by 0 bases, 6 bases remained unmatched. CDR1 SGDLS and CDR2 YYNGEE come from the germline V gene. This CDR3 comprises 16 residues.

The rearrangement joins TRBV2 to TRBJ1-5; 7 bases map to TRBD1. The junction had 10 bases not matched to a gene; V was cut back by 5 bases and J by 0 bases. Germline CDR1 is SNHLY and CDR2 is FYNNEI. This CDR3 comprises 17 residues. CDR3: CASSTIQGTHSNQPQHF. DNA for the CDR3: TGTGCCAGCAGTACAATACAGGGGACCCATAGCAATCAGCCCCAGCATTTT.

V and J are TRBV7-2 and TRBJ2-5; 10 positions match TRBD2. The CDR3 contains 15 residues. The trim removed 5 bases at V and 5 bases at J, leaving 8 bases unmatched. Germline-derived CDR1 and CDR2 are SGHTA and FQGNSA. In nucleotides, the CDR3 is TGTGCCAGCAGCCCCTACCCTAGCGGGAGTGAGACCCAGTACTTC. It codes for CASSPYPSGSETQYF. Full variable domain (outside the CDR3, taken from reference TRBV7-2 and TRBJ2-5): GAGVSQSPSNKVTEKGKDVELRCDPISGHTALYWYRQSLGQGLEFLIYFQGNSAPDKSGLPSDRFSAERTGGSVSTLTIQRTQQEDSAVYLCASSPYPSGSETQYFGPGTRLLVL.

This clone was observed a handful of times. The V call is TRBV7-9, the J call TRBJ2-7; possibly TRBD2 for D (6 bases). The germline CDR1 and CDR2 sequences are SEHNR and FQNEAQ (reference sequence). V lost 5 bases, J lost 8 bases, and 19 bases lay in between. The CDR3 has 14 residues. The CDR3 DNA reads as TGTGCCAGCAGCCTCCGGGACTCCGAGCGACAGCAGTACTTC. Translating it yields CASSLRDSERQQYF.

This clone was seen more than once but under ten times. The chain joins TRBV5-6 to TRBJ1-5, with 7 bases matching TRBD1. There are 14 residues in the CDR3. Per the germline V gene, CDR1 is SGHDT and CDR2 is YYEEEE. Trimming removed 4 bases from V and 6 bases from J; junction bases left unmatched: 7. The CDR3 loop reads CASSRDRKGQPQHF. The CDR3 nucleotides are TGTGCCAGCAGCCGGGACAGAAAGGGTCAGCCCCAGCATTTT.

In this sample, this clone turned up a few times. The CDR3 region has the DNA TGCGCCAGCAGTGAGGAGGTGCGGGCGGGGACCCAGTACTTC. It codes for CASSEEVRAGTQYF. The chain recombines TRBV10-2 with TRBJ2-5; tentative D call: TRBD2 (5 bases). Germline CDR1 is WSHSY and CDR2 is SAAADI. Trimming cost V 2 bases and J 7 bases, with 14 bases left between them. The CDR3 runs to 14 residues.

J is TRBJ2-1 and V is TRBV7-2, with TRBD2 matching 13 bases. The germline V gene has CDR1 SGHTA and CDR2 FQGNSA. The V and J ends lost 5 bases and 10 bases, in that order; junction bases with no gene match: 8. CDR3 length: 15 residues. The CDR3 DNA follows: TGTGCCAGCAGCCGAACTAGCGGGAGGGCCAGGGAGCAGTTCTTC. It encodes CASSRTSGRAREQFF.

The chain joins TRBV5-1 to TRBJ2-1; tentatively, D is TRBD1 (7 bases). Per the germline V gene, CDR1 is SGHRS and CDR2 is YFSETQ. The V end lost 4 bases, the J end lost 15 bases, and 26 bases lay between the germline ends. This CDR3 region has 15 residues. CDR3 sequence reads: CASSQTTDRVADAFF. CDR3 nucleotides: TGCGCCAGCAGCCAAACGACTGACAGGGTAGCGGATGCGTTCTTC. Combining the CDR3 with reference TRBV5-1 and TRBJ2-1 gives the whole variable domain KAGVTQTPRYLIKTRGQQVTLSCSPISGHRSVSWYQQTPGQGLQFLFEYFSETQRNKGNFPGRFSGRQFSNSRSEMNVSTLELGDSALYLCASSQTTDRVADAFFGPGTRLTVL.

The CDR3 sequence is CASSARSGQGLTGELFF. As DNA, the CDR3 is TGTGCCAGCAGTGCTCGCTCGGGACAGGGACTCACCGGGGAGCTGTTTTTT. This chain links TRBV25-1 with TRBJ2-2; 9 bases map to TRBD1. CDR1 MGHDK and CDR2 SYGVNS come from the germline V gene. There are 17 residues in the CDR3. The V segment lost 4 bases and the J segment 4 bases; nucleotides outside the gene matches: 10.

V and J are TRBV14 and TRBJ2-3; the D gene is possibly TRBD2 (5 bases). V lost 4 bases and J lost 10, with 15 bases in between. CDR1 is SGHDN, CDR2 FVKESK, per germline. The CDR3 has 13 amino acids. CDR3 in DNA: TGTGCCAGCAGCCCTCGTGAGACGGGGTCGCAGTATTTT. This codes for CASSPRETGSQYF. Full variable domain (outside the CDR3, taken from reference TRBV14 and TRBJ2-3): EAGVTQFPSHSVIEKGQTVTLRCDPISGHDNLYWYRRVMGKEIKFLLHFVKESKQDESGMPNNRFLAERTGGTYSTLKVQPAELEDSGVYFCASSPRETGSQYFGPGTRLTVL.

The CDR3, as DNA: TGTGCCATCAGTGACGGGGAATTCTATAGCAATCAGCCCCAGCATTTT. This codes for CAISDGEFYSNQPQHF. The chain employs TRBV10-3 and TRBJ1-5; D call uncertain. CDR3 length: 16 amino acids. V lost 3 bases and J 0 bases, leaving 12 bases between the germline ends. CDR1 and CDR2 (germline): ENHRY, SYGVKD.

The V gene is TRBV11-2, the J gene TRBJ1-5; D is unresolved. CDR3 length equals 14 residues. V lost 5 bases, J lost 3 bases, and 11 bases lay in between. Germline V gene lookup returns CDR1 SGHAT and CDR2 FQNNGV. CDR3 DNA: TGTGCCAGCAGCCCCGACAATTCCAATCAGCCCCAGCATTTT. This encodes CASSPDNSNQPQHF.

J is TRBJ1-1 and V is TRBV25-1; TRBD1 matches 10 bases. V was clipped by 10 bases and J by 1 base; unmatched bases: 9. Germline CDR1 MGHDK, CDR2 SYGVNS. This CDR3 has 15 amino acids. The CDR3 region has the DNA TGTGCCACCACTCGACAGGGGGCGGGGAACACTGAAGCTTTCTTT. Translated, it gives CATTRQGAGNTEAFF.

The rearrangement joins TRBV19 to TRBJ2-7, with unresolved D. Germline-derived CDR1 and CDR2 are LNHDA and SQIVND (reference sequence). The CDR3 totals 11 residues. Trimming shortened V by 5 bases and J by 3 bases, and 5 bases separated the two germline ends. The CDR3 DNA reads TGTGCCAGTAGTTCCGGCTACGAGCAGTACTTC. Translation gives CASSSGYEQYF. The full variable domain, its missing parts supplied by reference TRBV19 and TRBJ2-7, is DGGITQSPKYLFRKEGQNVTLSCEQNLNHDAMYWYRQDPGQGLRLIYYSQIVNDFQKGDIAEGYSVSREKKESFPLTVTSAQKNPTAFYLCASSSGYEQYFGPGTRLTVT.

This clone has only a few counts. The rearrangement links TRBV11-2 to TRBJ2-1; TRBD1 aligns across 8 bases. J gave up 5 bases and V 6 bases, and 6 bases lay outside the gene matches. This CDR3 has 14 amino acids. Germline loops: CDR1 SGHAT, CDR2 FQNNGV. CDR3 sequence (DNA): TGTGCCAGCAGAAGGGACAGGAGGAACAATGAGCAGTTCTTC. Amino acids: CASRRDRRNNEQFF.

This rearrangement joins TRBV18 to TRBJ1-5; D ambiguous. The CDR3 runs to 17 residues. Trimming took 0 bases from V and 1 from J, leaving 13 bases between them. CDR1 KGHSH and CDR2 LQKENI come from the germline V gene. CDR3 amino acids: CASSPPSGGTSNQPQHF. The CDR3 DNA reads TGTGCCAGCTCACCACCTTCAGGTGGCACGAGCAATCAGCCCCAGCATTTT. Full variable domain (remainder filled in from reference TRBV18 and TRBJ1-5): NAGVMQNPRHLVRRRGQEARLRCSPMKGHSHVYWYRQLPEEGLKFMVYLQKENIIDESGMPKERFSAEFPKEGPSILRIQQVVRGDSAAYFCASSPPSGGTSNQPQHFGDGTRLSIL.

Only a few counts were recorded for this clone. V gene TRBV28 combines with J gene TRBJ2-7, with 7 bases identical to TRBD1. The V segment lost 6 bases and the J segment 0 bases; nucleotides outside the gene matches: 5. Germline loops: CDR1 MDHEN, CDR2 SYDVKM. CDR3 length: 14 amino acids. CDR3 DNA sequence: TGTGCCAGCAGAAGACAGGGTGGCTCCTACGAGCAGTACTTC. Protein product: CASRRQGGSYEQYF.

This clone has more than one count but fewer than ten. This rearrangement joins TRBV19 to TRBJ2-1, with 9 bases that match TRBD2. Germline-derived CDR1 and CDR2 are LNHDA and SQIVND (reference sequence). The length of the CDR3 is 15 residues. V gave up 5 bases and J gave up 8 bases; unmatched junction bases: 10. CDR3 sequence reads: CASSPLAGVRDEQFF. DNA of the CDR3: TGTGCCAGTAGTCCCTTAGCGGGAGTACGAGATGAGCAGTTCTTC.

Only a few counts were recorded for this clone. The rearrangement uses TRBV5-6 and TRBJ1-5, with TRBD1 as a possible D gene (5 bases). The CDR3 has 14 residues. V was shortened by 3 bases and J by 7 bases, with 14 bases between the two germline ends. CDR1 is SGHDT and CDR2 is YYEEEE in the germline V gene. In nucleotides, the CDR3 is TGTGCCAGCAGCTGGGGGGGGATTTTACAGCCCCAGCATTTT. Amino acids: CASSWGGILQPQHF.

Here the CDR3 DNA reads TGTGCCAGCAGCCCACTCAGGGAGGTTTATTATTACGAGCAGTACTTC. Its protein is CASSPLREVYYYEQYF. The genes are TRBV28 and TRBJ2-7, with D maybe TRBD2 (6 bases). The CDR3 has 16 amino acids. In germline, CDR1 is MDHEN, CDR2 SYDVKM. V was pared by 6 bases and J by 4 bases, with 22 bases between.

This chain joins TRBV30 and TRBJ2-3; TRBD2 matches 7 bases. The V gene's germline CDR1 is GTSNPN and CDR2 SVGIG (reference sequence). Unmatched junction bases numbered 4, after V lost 3 bases and J lost 1 base. This CDR3 region has 14 residues. CDR3 sequence (DNA): TGTGCCTGGAGGCGAGCGGGGCGCACAGATACGCAGTATTTT. Translated, it gives CAWRRAGRTDTQYF.